These 21 T cell receptor beta chains came from one sample sequenced in a study of T cell repertoires and leukemia-associated antigens. Using its own MiXCR run on the 5' RACE reads, TCRdb lists one record per CDR3 protein. The sample carries roughly 12,000 distinct CDR3 sequences, approximately 43% recorded once. Which antigens these TCRs recognize remains unknown. What was sequenced was CD3+ T cells sorted from blood and cultured. These receptors all stem from a female donor in good health.

This clonotype was found many times. The genes are TRBV2 and TRBJ2-5; D is unresolved. Trimming removed 6 bases at V and 0 bases at J, with 5 bases between. Germline V gene lookup returns CDR1 SNHLY and CDR2 FYNNEI. The CDR3 has 12 residues. CDR3 DNA sequence: TGTGCCAGCAGACTTTACCAAGAGACCCAGTACTTC. Amino acid sequence: CASRLYQETQYF.

V gene TRBV20-1 combines with J gene TRBJ2-1; 9 bases match TRBD2. From germline, CDR1 is DFQATT and CDR2 SNEGSKA (reference sequence). The CDR3 has 16 residues. Unmatched junction bases numbered 19, after V lost 8 bases and J lost 8 bases. This CDR3 is CSTQRSLAGDIDEQFF. The CDR3 region has the DNA TGCAGTACTCAGAGGTCACTAGCGGGCGACATCGATGAGCAGTTCTTC.

As to this clonotype: An end of the junction does not agree with germline; a read error may underlie this. The chain is built from TRBV5-3 and TRBJ2-7; D is perhaps TRBD1 (5 bases). TRBV5-3 is given ORF status, its function remaining uncertain. The CDR3 sequence is 14 residues long. In nucleotides, the CDR3 is TGTGCGAGAAGCTTGGGGCACTTGGCCTACGAGCAGCACTTC. It specifies CARSLGHLAYEQHF.

As concerns this clonotype: A junction end diverges from the germline sequence, so it may reflect a read error. This chain uses TRBV7-9 with TRBJ2-7, with a tentative D call TRBD2 (6 bases). CDR3 size: 13 residues. Germline assignment: CDR1 SEHNR and CDR2 FQNEAQ (reference sequence). In nucleotides, the CDR3 is TGTGCCAGTAGCTTAGAGGAGGGCCACGAGCAGTACTTC. Amino acid sequence: CASSLEEGHEQYF.

This clonotype is judged medium-sized. The V gene is TRBV20-1, the J gene TRBJ2-5; D call uncertain. The V gene lost 5 bases and the J gene lost 1 base, with 11 bases spanning the gap. The CDR3 contains 13 residues. The germline CDR1 and CDR2 sequences are DFQATT and SNEGSKA (reference sequence). CDR3: CSALRFGQETQYF. The CDR3 DNA reads as TGCAGTGCTCTCCGATTCGGCCAAGAGACCCAGTACTTC.

A few counts support this clonotype. The chain combines TRBV20-1 with TRBJ2-7; D is ambiguous. In germline, CDR1 is DFQATT, CDR2 SNEGSKA (reference sequence). The CDR3 is made up of 11 amino acids. Trimming stripped 1 base from V and 5 bases from J, with 6 bases between. The CDR3 region has the DNA TGCAGTGCTAGAGCCCCTGACGAGCAGTACTTC. Protein product: CSARAPDEQYF.

By proportion, this clonotype is medium-sized (0.01 to 0.1%). The chain links TRBV9 to TRBJ2-1; tentatively, D is TRBD1 or TRBD2 (5 bases each). The germline V gene has CDR1 SGDLS and CDR2 YYNGEE. The CDR3 sequence is 15 residues long. Trimming took off 4 bases at V and 4 bases at J, with 15 bases between the two ends. DNA for the CDR3: TGTGCCAGCAGCTTGGGACCCCTACCTTACAATGAGCAGTTCTTC. Translated: CASSLGPLPYNEQFF.

This clonotype was seen at least ten times. The chain recombines TRBV10-3 with TRBJ2-3; D gene unclear. Trimming cost V 3 bases and J 6 bases, with 13 bases left between them. CDR3 length equals 14 residues. CDR1 and CDR2 (germline): ENHRY, SYGVKD. CDR3 amino acids: CAISEGLVGDTQYF. The CDR3, as DNA: TGTGCCATCAGTGAAGGTCTCGTCGGGGATACGCAGTATTTT.

This clonotype is classed as medium-sized. This chain uses TRBV4-2 with TRBJ1-4, with D possibly TRBD1 on 5 matching bases. Trimming took 0 bases from V and 11 from J, leaving 13 bases between them. Germline-derived CDR1 and CDR2 are LGHNA and YNFKEQ. CDR3 size: 14 residues. CDR3 loop: CASSQDSPGWKLFF. DNA for the CDR3: TGTGCCAGCAGCCAAGATTCCCCAGGGTGGAAACTGTTTTTT.

In this sample, this clonotype turned up a few times. This rearrangement joins TRBV3-1 to TRBJ1-4; D is unclear. Germline lookup yields CDR1 LGHDT and CDR2 YNNKEL (reference sequence). Trimming shortened V by 2 bases and J by 4 bases, and 11 bases separated the two germline ends. This CDR3 has 15 residues. The CDR3 spells CASSQQVGSNEKLFF. The CDR3 nucleotides are TGTGCCAGCAGCCAACAAGTAGGCAGTAATGAAAAACTGTTTTTT.

This clonotype is medium-sized in the sample. The chain joins TRBV3-1 to TRBJ1-5; D may be TRBD1 (6 bases). V was shortened by 1 base and J by 6 bases, with 10 bases between the two germline ends. The V gene's germline CDR1 is LGHDT and CDR2 YNNKEL (reference sequence). The CDR3 consists of 14 residues. The CDR3 sequence is CASSQAATGQPQHF. The DNA for the CDR3 is TGTGCCAGCAGCCAAGCAGCGACAGGTCAGCCCCAGCATTTT.

This chain connects TRBV5-1 to TRBJ2-7, with D hard to call. Germline V gives CDR1 SGHRS, CDR2 YFSETQ. The V end lost 3 bases, the J end lost 4 bases, and 14 bases lay between the germline ends. The CDR3 sequence is 14 residues long. This CDR3 reads CASSSDGSRYEQYF. CDR3 coding DNA: TGCGCCAGCAGCTCGGACGGTTCAAGGTACGAGCAGTACTTC.

As for this clonotype: The DNA is left out, because the CDR3 cannot be placed on it with certainty; the CDR3 is given as TCRdb lists it. V and J are TRBV12-3 or TRBV12-4 and TRBJ2-5; the table's D call of TRBD2 was not tested on the DNA. The CDR3 sequence runs 19 residues, both termini included. The CDR3 spells CASSIYLCTHGRAAETQYF.

This clonotype was detected once. A junction end diverges from the germline sequence, so it may reflect a read error. The V and J genes are TRBV20-1 and TRBJ2-2; the D gene is possibly TRBD2 (6 bases). Germline V gene data show CDR1 as DFQATT and CDR2 as SNEGSKA (reference sequence). This CDR3 spans 18 amino acids. The chain's CDR3 is CSARDPGRGGPNTGELSF. CDR3 nucleotide sequence: TGCAGTGCTAGAGACCCCGGGAGAGGCGGACCTAACACCGGGGAGCTGTCTTTT.

V and J are TRBV21-1 and TRBJ2-4; the DNA was not compared with TRBD1, the D call given in the table. TRBV21-1 represents a pseudogene. The CDR3 is made up of 16 amino acids. CDR3 in amino acids: CASSIDRGGLKNIQYF. DNA of the CDR3: TGTGCCAGCAGCATTGACAGGGGTGGCCTCAAAAACATTCAGTACTTC.

CDR3 bases: TGCAGTGCTAGCTCCCCTACTAGCGGGGGGGTCGGGACCCAGTACTTC. Amino acids: CSASSPTSGGVGTQYF. The chain links TRBV20-1 to TRBJ2-5, with TRBD2 identical over 13 bases. The V gene end was trimmed by 3 bases and the J gene end by 7 bases; junction bases not matched to a gene: 11. The CDR3 extends over 16 amino acids. Germline lookup yields CDR1 DFQATT and CDR2 SNEGSKA (reference sequence).

V and J are TRBV12-3 or TRBV12-4 and TRBJ2-3; D not resolved. The CDR3 length is 14 residues. V lost 4 bases and J 0 bases, leaving 8 bases between the germline ends. The CDR3 DNA reads as TGTGCCAGCAGTTATGCGTCTAGCACAGATACGCAGTATTTT. Amino acids: CASSYASSTDTQYF.

This clonotype was counted many times. V gene TRBV12-3 or TRBV12-4 combines with J gene TRBJ2-7, with TRBD2 matching 16 bases. The CDR3 has 22 amino acids. V lost 3 bases and J lost 4; bases outside the gene matches: 21. The CDR3 is CASSFKVFVRGLAGGQWYEQYF. CDR3 nucleotides: TGTGCCAGCAGTTTTAAGGTCTTTGTTCGGGGACTAGCGGGAGGGCAGTGGTACGAGCAGTACTTC.

The table lists this clonotype with a few counts. The chain combines TRBV20-1 with TRBJ2-1, with 9 positions matching TRBD2. CDR3 length: 14 amino acids. V gave up 1 base and J gave up 9 bases; unmatched junction bases: 7. Germline lookup yields CDR1 DFQATT and CDR2 SNEGSKA (reference sequence). The CDR3 DNA sequence: TGCAGTGCTAGAGTGGTAGCGGGGGTAGGTGAGCAGTTCTTC. Residues: CSARVVAGVGEQFF.

The chain uses TRBV6-5 and TRBJ2-4; D not resolved. Trimming pared 5 bases from V and 6 bases from J, leaving 8 bases between. Germline-derived CDR1 and CDR2 are MNHEY and SVGAGI. The CDR3 is 12 amino acids. DNA of the CDR3: TGTGCCAGCAGTCGAGACCGAAACATTCAGTACTTC. Amino acid sequence: CASSRDRNIQYF.

This chain joins TRBV20-1 and TRBJ2-5; 10 bases are a match to TRBD2. The J segment lost 4 bases and the V segment lost 1 base, leaving 15 bases of the junction unmatched. The CDR3 runs 18 residues. Per the germline V gene, CDR1 is DFQATT and CDR2 is SNEGSKA (reference sequence). The chain's CDR3 is CSARVVELAGPGRETQYF. CDR3 bases: TGCAGTGCTAGAGTCGTGGAACTAGCGGGACCCGGTCGAGAGACCCAGTACTTC.